This T cell receptor (beta chain) was retrieved from a study of T and B cells in COVID-19 patients. Whole-study context: The recovered patients had mostly mild to moderate COVID-19 with outpatient management.

Blood genomic DNA input for TRB amplification was about 250-550 ng. V was trimmed by 7 bases and J by 1 base, leaving 6 bases between them. In germline, CDR1 is ENHRY, CDR2 SYGVKD. This CDR3 is built from 12 residues. TRB rearrangements were amplified by multiplex PCR with BIOMED2 TRB-A/B primers. TCRdb analysed the multiplex PCR reads with MiXCR anew, one entry per CDR3 protein. The sample gives approximately 8,000 distinct CDR3 sequences, approximately 26% of which show up once; roughly 16% is in the top ten. The J gene is TRBJ2-3, the V gene TRBV10-3; no clear D. The receptor was isolated from a human donor with active COVID-19. The sequenced sample consisted of blood. CDR3 DNA: TGTGCCATCACCGCCGGCACAGATACGCAGTATTTT. Its protein product is CAITAGTDTQYF.